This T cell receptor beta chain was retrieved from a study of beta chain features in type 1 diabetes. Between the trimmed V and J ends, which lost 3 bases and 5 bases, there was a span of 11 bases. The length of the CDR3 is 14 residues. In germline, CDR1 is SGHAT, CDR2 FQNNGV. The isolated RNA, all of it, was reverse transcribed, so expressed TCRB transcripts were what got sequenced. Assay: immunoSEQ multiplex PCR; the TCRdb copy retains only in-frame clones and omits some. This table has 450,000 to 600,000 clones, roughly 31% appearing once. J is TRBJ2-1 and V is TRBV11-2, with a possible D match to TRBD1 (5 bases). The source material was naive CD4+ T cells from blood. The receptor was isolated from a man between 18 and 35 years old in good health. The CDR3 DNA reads TGTGCCAGCAGCTTTCAGGGTTCGGACAATGAGCAGTTCTTC. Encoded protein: CASSFQGSDNEQFF. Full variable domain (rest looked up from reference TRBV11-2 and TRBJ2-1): EAGVAQSPRYKIIEKRQSVAFWCNPISGHATLYWYQQILGQGPKLLIQFQNNGVVDDSQLPKDRFSAERLKGVDSTLKIQPAKLEDSAVYLCASSFQGSDNEQFFGPGTRLTVL.